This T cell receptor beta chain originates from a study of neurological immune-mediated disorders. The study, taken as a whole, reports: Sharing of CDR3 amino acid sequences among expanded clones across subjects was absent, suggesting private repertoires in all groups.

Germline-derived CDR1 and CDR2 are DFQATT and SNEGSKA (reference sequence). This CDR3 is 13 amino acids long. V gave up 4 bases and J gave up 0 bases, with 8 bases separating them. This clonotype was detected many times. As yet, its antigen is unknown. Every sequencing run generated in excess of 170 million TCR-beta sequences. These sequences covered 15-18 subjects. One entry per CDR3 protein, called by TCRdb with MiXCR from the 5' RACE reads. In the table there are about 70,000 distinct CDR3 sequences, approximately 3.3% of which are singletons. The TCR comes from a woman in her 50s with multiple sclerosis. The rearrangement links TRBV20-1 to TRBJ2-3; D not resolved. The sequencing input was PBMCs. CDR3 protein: CSAKGWSTDTQYF. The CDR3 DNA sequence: TGCAGTGCTAAAGGGTGGAGCACAGATACGCAGTATTTT.